This is a list of T cell receptor beta chains from one sample in a study of blood T cell repertoires in COVID-19. Profiled with immunoSEQ multiplex PCR; TCRdb holds only in-frame clones, not every one. Of about 82,000 clones listed, about 86% are singletons. The sample comprised peripheral blood. The receptors shown here come from an elderly man with acute or convalescent COVID-19. Both conserved end residues are trimmed from each CDR3. Fields, in order: J gene, V gene, CDR3 protein.

>TRBJ2-5|TRBV19
ASSNRDQETQY
>TRBJ1-3|TRBV28
ASSPGLRNTIY
>TRBJ2-2|TRBV30
AWVDFGELF
>TRBJ2-1|TRBV29-1
SVHRGNEQF
>TRBJ2-7|TRBV5-4
ASSLGGGSSYEQY
>TRBJ1-2|TRBV9
ASSEDSWNYGYT
>TRBJ2-3|TRBV5-1
ASRMGGTGPDTQY
>TRBJ2-7|TRBV19
ASSKTQQGFSYEQY
>TRBJ1-5|TRBV7-2
ASSLAAGTFNQPQH
>TRBJ1-5|TRBV27
ASSSAQGSQPQH
>TRBJ2-2|TRBV7-9
ASSLTGVDGELF
>TRBJ2-7|TRBV18
ASSPAGLTYEQY
>TRBJ2-2|TRBV2
ASSVDRWAGELF
>TRBJ2-7|TRBV3-1/TRBV3-2
ASSQDASGIYEQY
>TRBJ1-3|TRBV6-5
ASSPTGLPGNTIY
>TRBJ1-1|TRBV4-1
ASSQENRVNTEAF
>TRBJ1-1|TRBV12-3/TRBV12-4
ASSTREGTEAF
>TRBJ2-7|TRBV6-5
ASRPAGGPSGEQY
>TRBJ2-6|TRBV28
ASRDIGSGANVLT
>TRBJ2-2|TRBV5-1
ASSRGLAGGVTGELF
>TRBJ2-1|TRBV7-2
ASSSAGLAGGLVYNEQF
>TRBJ2-7|TRBV9
ASSVATGTLYEQY
>TRBJ2-1|TRBV11-3
ASSRDKTYNEQF
>TRBJ2-7|TRBV5-1
ASSLFQGEQY
>TRBJ2-1|TRBV3-1/TRBV3-2
ASSLAGEGHNEQF
>TRBJ1-4|TRBV4-3
ASSQDPGGGGATNEKLF
>TRBJ1-5|TRBV28
ASSWGQVLEPQH
>TRBJ1-1|TRBV7-3
ASSGGLNTEAF
>TRBJ2-4|TRBV7-3
ASSSGQGNIQY
>TRBJ2-1|TRBV7-9
ASSPLSRIAGYNEQF
>TRBJ2-2|TRBV6-5
ASSYEAGATGELF
>TRBJ2-7|TRBV5-1
ASSDPGLSWGEQY